This T cell receptor (beta chain) originates from a study of beta chain features in type 1 diabetes. Study results and caveats: A definitive answer on HLA type influencing TCRB rearrangement was not reached here. In all four CD4+ subsets, TCRB CDR3 length was significantly, moderately reduced in type 1 diabetes. Diminished insertions and augmented deletions at VDJ junctions characterized type 1 diabetes patients.

Investigators reverse transcribed all isolated RNA, so they sequenced expressed TCRB transcripts. Each sample of naive, central memory or regulatory T cells had, on average, about 3.57 million reads. TCRdb's copy holds only in-frame clones and misses some; the assay was immunoSEQ multiplex PCR. The sample holds about 160,000 clones; around 8% are singletons and the top ten take around 0.9%. With regard to this clone: Its specificity is not known.

Germline V gene sequence: CDR1 SEHNR, CDR2 FQNEAQ (reference sequence). Trimming shortened V by 4 bases and J by 8 bases, and 17 bases separated the two germline ends. The CDR3 runs 15 residues. The TCR comes from a woman in her forties with type 1 diabetes. The source material was central memory CD4+ T cells from blood. The chain is built from TRBV7-9 and TRBJ1-4; weak D call: TRBD1 (6 bases). In nucleotides, the CDR3 is TGTGCCAGCAGCTCCGACGGGACAAGGGGGGAAAAACTGTTTTTT. Translated, it gives CASSSDGTRGEKLFF.